This TCR beta chain was obtained from a study of CD8 T cells in ankylosing spondylitis. Points from the study as a whole: Seemingly characteristic of ankylosing spondylitis blood was a TCR beta motif consisting of about 8 highly homologous variants. Some motif variants were previously reported in reactive arthritis synovial fluid and blood.

This clonotype was counted between two and nine times. Antigen specificity is unknown. This CDR3 spans 15 amino acids. Germline CDR1 is LNHDA and CDR2 is SQIVND (reference sequence). V dropped 6 bases and J dropped 4 bases, with 15 bases sitting between them. Molecular-barcoded quantitative 5'-RACE produced these TCR beta libraries. TCRdb re-called the 5' RACE reads through MiXCR, storing one row per CDR3 protein. This sample has some 130,000 distinct CDR3 sequences, with about 6.7% found just once. The chain joins TRBV19 to TRBJ2-2; D call uncertain. The TCR was taken from a female donor with ankylosing spondylitis or in good health (not recorded which). The sample was blood, either unsorted or a sorted T cell fraction (not recorded which). The CDR3 DNA sequence: TGTGCCAGTAGAAAAGGACCCCCAGGCACCGGGGAGCTGTTTTTT. Its translation: CASRKGPPGTGELFF.